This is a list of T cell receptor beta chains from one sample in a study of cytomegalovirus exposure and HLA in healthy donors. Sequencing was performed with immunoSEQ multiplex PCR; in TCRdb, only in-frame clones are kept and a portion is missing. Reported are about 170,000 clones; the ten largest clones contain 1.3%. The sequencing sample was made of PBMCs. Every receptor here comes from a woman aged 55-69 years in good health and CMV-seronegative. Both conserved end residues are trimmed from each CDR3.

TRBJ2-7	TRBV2	AGRAWTESYEQY
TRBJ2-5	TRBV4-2	ASSQGLAGGHQETQY
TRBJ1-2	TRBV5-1	ASSLGDRSYGYT
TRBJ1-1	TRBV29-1	SAGRGRNTEAF
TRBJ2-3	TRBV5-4	ASSTGGATDTQY
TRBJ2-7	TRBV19	ASTRAGGSYEQY
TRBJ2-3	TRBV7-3	ASSYGGGADTQY
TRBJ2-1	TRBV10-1	ASSDPHNEQF
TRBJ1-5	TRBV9	ASGDRSNQPQH
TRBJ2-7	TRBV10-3	AISGGRVMNEQY
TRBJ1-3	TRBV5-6	ASSFNPRAGNTIY
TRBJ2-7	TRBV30	AWGGPPAPYEQY
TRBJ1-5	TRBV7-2	ASSPDYQPQH
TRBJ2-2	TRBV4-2	ASGGLARGEELF
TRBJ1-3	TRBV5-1	ASSLAESPGNTIY
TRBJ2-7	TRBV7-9	ASSPPRTSGLYEQY
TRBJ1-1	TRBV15	ATSRVQGRGNTEAF
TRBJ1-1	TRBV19	ASKGRVGTEAF
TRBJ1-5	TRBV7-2	ASSLDSFNQPQH
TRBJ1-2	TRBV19	ASNSAGYGYT
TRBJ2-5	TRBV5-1	ASSLSLDRAQETQY
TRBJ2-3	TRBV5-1	ASSFVGDISDTQY
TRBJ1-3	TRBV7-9	ASSPFPRQGKDTIY
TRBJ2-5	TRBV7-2	ASSLTGGLGETQY
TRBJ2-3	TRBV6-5	ASSYSASPDTQY
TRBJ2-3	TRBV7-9	ASSLMAGASTDTQY
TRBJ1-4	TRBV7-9	ASSLEGQGSEKLF
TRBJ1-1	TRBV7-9	ASSLRQLNTEAF
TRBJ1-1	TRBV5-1	ASSLGVSGETEAF
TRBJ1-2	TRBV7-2	ASSSPDRDYGYT
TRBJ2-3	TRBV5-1	ASSLTGLSTDTQY
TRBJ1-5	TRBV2	ASSGGGNSNQPQH
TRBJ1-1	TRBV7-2	ASSNRQGTEAF
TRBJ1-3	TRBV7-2	ASSLGRENTIY
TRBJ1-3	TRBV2	ASRREEGGGNTIY
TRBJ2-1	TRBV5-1	ASSLKPISGQYNEQF
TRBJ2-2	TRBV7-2	ASSEGLNTGELF
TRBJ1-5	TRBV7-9	ASSLARVLRQPQH